One sample yielded the 30 T cell receptor beta chains listed below, sequenced in a study of cytomegalovirus exposure and HLA in healthy donors (dated 2017 in TCRdb). Libraries were built with the immunoSEQ multiplex PCR assay. A mixture of 60 forward primers for TCR Vbeta segments and 13 reverse primers for TCR Jbeta segments was used in the multiplex PCR. TCRdb mirrors the immuneACCESS table, restricted to in-frame sequences. Some clones are absent from its copies; in checked studies, under half trace to an unresolved V gene, and the reason for the others is unknown. The table of this sample itemizes about 25,000 clones. Approximately 15% of the sample goes to the ten largest clones. The sequenced material came from PBMCs. All receptors come from a male donor in good health and CMV-seropositive.

V usage is TRBV30 and J usage is TRBJ1-1, with D possibly being TRBD1 (5 bases). The CDR3 spans 15 residues. The ends were cut back, 2 bases at V and 3 bases at J, with 16 bases in the middle. Germline V lookup: CDR1 GTSNPN, CDR2 SVGIG (reference sequence). The CDR3 protein is CAWSSSRRGYTEAFF. CDR3 nucleotide sequence: TGTGCCTGGAGTTCCTCGCGGCGGGGGTACACTGAAGCTTTCTTT. The full variable domain, completed using reference TRBV30 and TRBJ1-1, is SQTIHQWPATLVQPVGSPLSLECTVEGTSNPNLYWYRQAAGRGLQLLFYSVGIGQISSEVPQNLSASRPQDRQFILSSKKLLLSDSGFYLCAWSSSRRGYTEAFFGQGTRLTVV.

The chain couples TRBV27 to TRBJ1-2; D is ambiguous. The V gene lost 2 bases and the J gene lost 7 bases, with 14 bases spanning the gap. The CDR3 covers 14 residues. CDR1 MNHEY and CDR2 SMNVEV come from the germline V gene (reference sequence). The DNA of the CDR3 is TGTGCCAGCAGTTTAGGCGGGGTAACTACTGGCTACACCTTC. It specifies CASSLGGVTTGYTF.

This chain uses TRBV29-1 with TRBJ1-3; 7 nucleotides agree with TRBD1. Germline V gene data show CDR1 as SQVTM and CDR2 as ANQGSEA. With V trimmed by 6 bases and J by 0 bases, 8 bases remained unmatched. This CDR3 comprises 15 residues. The chain's CDR3 is CSVRDSLNSGNTIYF. The CDR3 nucleotides are TGCAGCGTACGGGACAGCCTCAACTCTGGAAACACCATATATTTT.

The chain uses TRBV5-1 and TRBJ2-5, with D maybe TRBD1 (5 bases). The germline V gene encodes CDR1 SGHRS and CDR2 YFSETQ. The CDR3 runs to 16 residues. V lost 6 bases to trimming and J lost 5 bases, with 23 bases between them. In DNA form, the CDR3 reads TGCGCCAGCACCCCTGGGGCGTCTCAACATACCGAGACCCAGTACTTC. Translated, it gives CASTPGASQHTETQYF.

This rearrangement joins TRBV2 to TRBJ2-4; possibly TRBD1 for D (5 bases). CDR3 size: 12 residues. The V and J ends lost 10 bases and 3 bases respectively, with 10 bases between them. Germline values: CDR1 SNHLY, CDR2 FYNNEI. This chain's CDR3 is CATSRDKNIQYF. The DNA for the CDR3 is TGTGCCACAAGCAGGGACAAAAACATTCAGTACTTC.

This chain uses TRBV19 with TRBJ1-2; 7 bases are a match to TRBD1. CDR3 size: 14 residues. V lost 9 bases, J lost 2 bases, and 9 bases stayed unmatched. CDR1 is LNHDA, CDR2 SQIVND, per germline (reference sequence). DNA of the CDR3: TGTGCCAGCTTTACAGGGGTTGGGAACTATGGCTACACCTTC. This sequence encodes CASFTGVGNYGYTF.

The genes are TRBV4-2 and TRBJ1-4, with 8 bases matching TRBD1. J lost 6 bases, V lost 4 bases, and 4 bases had no gene match. The germline V gene has CDR1 LGHNA and CDR2 YNFKEQ. The CDR3 runs to 14 residues. The CDR3 is CASSPTGADEKLFF. In DNA form, the CDR3 reads TGTGCCAGCAGCCCGACAGGGGCGGATGAAAAACTGTTTTTT.

The chain uses TRBV9 and TRBJ1-2; D might be TRBD1 (6 bases). Germline assignment: CDR1 SGDLS and CDR2 YYNGEE. The V end was cut by 7 bases, the J end by 9 bases, with 22 bases between. The CDR3 extends over 14 amino acids. The CDR3 loop is CASLRRGGHPRYTF. CDR3 DNA: TGTGCCAGCTTACGACGGGGGGGACACCCTCGCTACACCTTC.

This chain uses TRBV19 with TRBJ1-5; 7 nucleotides agree with TRBD1. The CDR3 is 16 amino acids. V was clipped by 6 bases and J by 1 base; unmatched bases: 9. Germline values: CDR1 LNHDA, CDR2 SQIVND (reference sequence). CDR3 loop: CASRTTGARSNQPQHF. CDR3 nucleotides: TGTGCCAGTAGAACTACAGGGGCTAGGAGCAATCAGCCCCAGCATTTT.

The J gene is TRBJ2-1, the V gene TRBV11-3, with 11 nucleotides matching TRBD2. CDR1 and CDR2 (germline): SGHNT, YENEEA. V lost 0 bases, J lost 9 bases, and 10 bases stayed unmatched. The CDR3 totals 17 residues. The CDR3, as DNA: TGTGCCAGCAGCTTAGACCTAGCGGGGGGCTTCATAGGTGAGCAGTTCTTC. Protein: CASSLDLAGGFIGEQFF.

The rearrangement uses TRBV7-9 and TRBJ1-1; 10 positions match TRBD1. Germline CDR1 SEHNR, CDR2 FQNEAQ (reference sequence). The V and J ends lost 3 bases and 5 bases, in that order; junction bases with no gene match: 12. The CDR3 length is 17 residues. CDR3 in amino acids: CASSLDSGRTGGTEAFF. CDR3 nucleotide sequence: TGTGCCAGCAGCTTGGATTCCGGAAGGACAGGGGGTACTGAAGCTTTCTTT.

The rearrangement uses TRBV30 and TRBJ2-5; D possibly corresponds to TRBD2 (7 bases). The CDR3 is 15 amino acids. The germline V and J ends were trimmed by 0 bases and 0 bases, with 11 bases remaining between them. CDR1 is GTSNPN and CDR2 is SVGIG in the germline V gene (reference sequence). The chain's CDR3 is CAWSVTGGNQETQYF. The CDR3 DNA is TGTGCCTGGAGTGTAACGGGGGGCAACCAAGAGACCCAGTACTTC.

In DNA, the CDR3 is TGTGCCAGCAGTTTGGTAGGGAGTAGGAGTCAGCCCCAGCATTTT. It translates to CASSLVGSRSQPQHF. The V call is TRBV27, the J call TRBJ1-5; no definite D call. Trimming took 3 bases from V and 6 from J, leaving 15 bases between them. CDR1 is MNHEY and CDR2 is SMNVEV in the germline V gene (reference sequence). The CDR3 length is 15 residues.

This chain links TRBV6-5 with TRBJ1-2, with D perhaps matching TRBD1 (6 bases). Germline V gene sequence: CDR1 MNHEY, CDR2 SVGAGI. This CDR3 comprises 14 residues. V shed 5 bases and J shed 1 base, with 11 bases lying between them. The CDR3 region is CASSKLDSNYGYTF. CDR3 DNA sequence: TGTGCCAGCAGTAAACTGGACAGTAACTATGGCTACACCTTC.

The gene calls are TRBV14 and TRBJ2-2; 10 bases align to TRBD1. The CDR3 loop spans 16 amino acids. Unmatched junction bases numbered 1, after V lost 0 bases and J lost 3 bases. Per the germline V gene, CDR1 is SGHDN and CDR2 is FVKESK. The DNA of the CDR3 is TGTGCCAGCAGCCAAGAGGACAGGGGGTACACCGGGGAGCTGTTTTTT. This codes for CASSQEDRGYTGELFF.

This chain connects TRBV29-1 to TRBJ1-1; D gene uncertain. The CDR3 length is 11 residues. Germline assignment: CDR1 SQVTM and CDR2 ANQGSEA. V was clipped by 4 bases and J by 5 bases, with 8 bases between them. CDR3 DNA sequence: TGCAGCGTTGTGTCGGAGACTGAAGCTTTCTTT. It specifies CSVVSETEAFF.

The chain carries TRBV5-1 and TRBJ2-5; the match to TRBD1 covers 9 bases. CDR3 size: 15 residues. CDR1 and CDR2 (germline): SGHRS, YFSETQ. After removal of 3 bases from V and 5 bases from J, the junction contained 8 bases not matched to a gene. CDR3: CASSSQQGARETQYF. The CDR3 DNA reads TGCGCCAGCAGCTCCCAACAGGGGGCTAGGGAGACCCAGTACTTC.

DNA of the CDR3: TGTGCCTGGAGTGTACCCGGCTCGAGGGAAGCTTTCTTT. This gives the protein CAWSVPGSREAFF. The chain combines TRBV30 with TRBJ1-1; unclear D gene. Per the germline V gene, CDR1 is GTSNPN and CDR2 is SVGIG (reference sequence). The CDR3 covers 13 residues. Trimming stripped 0 bases from V and 8 bases from J, with 13 bases between.

The rearrangement links TRBV7-2 to TRBJ2-5; tentative D call: TRBD1 (5 bases). V was trimmed by 5 bases and J by 7 bases, leaving 17 bases between them. Germline CDR1 and CDR2: SGHTA and FQGNSA. The CDR3 runs 14 residues. The CDR3 spells CASSPREVQGTQYF. The CDR3 DNA reads as TGTGCCAGCAGCCCAAGAGAAGTTCAGGGGACCCAGTACTTC.

The chain recombines TRBV30 with TRBJ2-1, with TRBD2 matching 9 bases. The V segment lost 4 bases and the J segment 5 bases; nucleotides outside the gene matches: 9. Germline-derived CDR1 and CDR2 are GTSNPN and SVGIG (reference sequence). The CDR3 runs to 15 residues. DNA for the CDR3: TGTGCCTGGAAACTTGGGACTAGCCGGGACAATGAGCAGTTCTTC. Its translation is CAWKLGTSRDNEQFF.

This chain links TRBV7-8 with TRBJ1-1; no reliable D call. This CDR3 spans 13 amino acids. From germline, CDR1 is SGHVS and CDR2 FQNEAQ. V dropped 1 base and J dropped 6 bases, with 9 bases sitting between them. DNA for the CDR3: TGTGCCAGCAGCTTAGAGAGGGTACCTGAAGCTTTCTTT. It specifies CASSLERVPEAFF.

About this clone: The germline gene is not matched at one end of the junction; a read error may be the cause. The chain employs TRBV20-1 and TRBJ2-5, with 8 bases that match TRBD2. This CDR3 is built from 11 residues. The germline gives CDR1 DFQATT, CDR2 SNEGSKA (reference sequence). In DNA form, the CDR3 reads TGCAGTGCTAGAGCGGGAGGGACCCTGAACTTC. Amino acid sequence: CSARAGGTLNF.

The chain combines TRBV13 with TRBJ1-5; D perhaps matches TRBD1 (5 bases). Trimming removed 5 bases at V and 5 bases at J, with 13 bases between. CDR3 size: 14 residues. Germline V gene data show CDR1 as PRHDT and CDR2 as FYEKMQ (reference sequence). Here the CDR3 reads CASSLGGEDQPQHF. Here the CDR3 DNA reads TGTGCCAGCAGCCTGGGGGGAGAGGATCAGCCCCAGCATTTT. The complete variable domain, with remaining parts taken from reference TRBV13 and TRBJ1-5, reads AAGVIQSPRHLIKEKRETATLKCYPIPRHDTVYWYQQGPGQDPQFLISFYEKMQSDKGSIPDRFSAQQFSDYHSELNMSSLELGDSALYFCASSLGGEDQPQHFGDGTRLSIL.

CDR3 protein: CASSLTGIQETQYF. The CDR3 DNA reads TGCGCCAGCAGCTTAACCGGGATACAAGAGACCCAGTACTTC. The chain has TRBV5-1 and TRBJ2-5, with a tentative D call TRBD2 (5 bases). This CDR3 spans 14 amino acids. Germline CDR1 SGHRS, CDR2 YFSETQ. Trimming took off 2 bases at V and 2 bases at J, with 10 bases between the two ends.

This chain connects TRBV4-3 to TRBJ2-1; 11 bases map to TRBD2. Trimming at V came to 1 base and at J to 3 bases, leaving 2 bases not matched to a gene. CDR1 and CDR2 from the germline V gene are LGHNA and YSLEER. CDR3 length: 16 residues. The DNA for the CDR3 is TGCGCCAGCAGCCAAGCACTAGCGGGGGACTACAATGAGCAGTTCTTC. Amino acid sequence: CASSQALAGDYNEQFF.

This chain uses TRBV19 with TRBJ2-1, with a weak D call TRBD2 (6 bases). The CDR3 sequence is 16 residues long. Trimming shortened V by 7 bases and J by 0 bases, and 16 bases separated the two germline ends. From germline, CDR1 is LNHDA and CDR2 SQIVND (reference sequence). As DNA, the CDR3 is TGTGCCAGTACCCGGGACGCCGGGGGCTCCTACAATGAGCAGTTCTTC. This translates into CASTRDAGGSYNEQFF.

The chain is built from TRBV5-1 and TRBJ1-1, with TRBD1 matching 10 bases. The V gene end was trimmed by 4 bases and the J gene end by 5 bases; junction bases not matched to a gene: 5. Germline loops: CDR1 SGHRS, CDR2 YFSETQ. This CDR3 comprises 14 residues. The CDR3 loop is CASSTGQGGTEAFF. The CDR3 DNA reads TGCGCCAGCAGCACCGGACAGGGGGGGACTGAAGCTTTCTTT. The entire variable domain, with the rest obtained from reference TRBV5-1 and TRBJ1-1, is as follows: KAGVTQTPRYLIKTRGQQVTLSCSPISGHRSVSWYQQTPGQGLQFLFEYFSETQRNKGNFPGRFSGRQFSNSRSEMNVSTLELGDSALYLCASSTGQGGTEAFFGQGTRLTVV.

V usage is TRBV9 and J usage is TRBJ1-1; the D gene is possibly TRBD1 (6 bases). CDR1 SGDLS and CDR2 YYNGEE come from the germline V gene. The CDR3 has 13 amino acids. With 3 bases removed from V and 6 bases from J, the gap between germline ends came to 12 bases. The CDR3 DNA reads as TGTGCCAGCAGCGCACTTGGACAGTCTGAAGCTTTCTTT. Protein product: CASSALGQSEAFF.

The CDR3 spells CASSLSSLAGVSDTQYF. The CDR3 bases are TGTGCCAGCAGCTTGTCAAGCCTAGCGGGAGTATCAGATACGCAGTATTTT. The V call is TRBV5-4, the J call TRBJ2-3; 10 bases align to TRBD2. The CDR3 has 17 residues. Per the germline V gene, CDR1 is SGHNT and CDR2 is YYREEE (reference sequence). The ends lost 1 base at V and 4 bases at J; junction bases unmatched: 9.

The gene calls are TRBV30 and TRBJ1-5; D is unclear. The germline CDR1 and CDR2 sequences are GTSNPN and SVGIG (reference sequence). CDR3 length: 15 residues. Trimming took off 3 bases at V and 3 bases at J, with 15 bases between the two ends. The chain's CDR3 is CAWSTSGSYNQPQHF. For the CDR3, the DNA is TGTGCCTGGAGCACCTCCGGGAGCTACAATCAGCCCCAGCATTTT.